This is a list of T cell receptor beta chains from one sample in a study of shared clonotypes between healthy human individuals. TCRdb's copy holds only in-frame clones and misses some; the assay was immunoSEQ multiplex PCR. This table holds a few million clones, around 93% found once. Input material: naive CD8+ T cells from PBMCs. The receptor source for this set is a man aged 18 to 29 in good health. Some clones in this sample may be carry-over from other donors' samples. CDR3s include the opening cysteine and the closing phenylalanine or tryptophan. The D gene is left open where the match is weak. Expanded clones are given a class, and other clones once, few, many or no size at all.

V gene	D gene	clone size	J gene	CDR3 protein	CDR3 DNA
TRBV19	TRBD1	NA	TRBJ1-5	CASSIFSGGDQPQHF	TGTGCCAGTAGTATTTTTTCAGGGGGAGATCAGCCCCAGCATTTT
TRBV27	NA	NA	TRBJ2-6	CASTLRGSGANVLTF	TGTGCCAGCACCCTCCGGGGCTCTGGGGCCAACGTCCTGACTTTC
TRBV7-9	NA	NA	TRBJ2-5	CASSSQRRAQGDQYF	TGTGCCAGCAGCTCTCAGCGGCGGGCCCAAGGGGACCAGTACTTC
TRBV5-6	NA	NA	TRBJ1-6	CASSLETPNSPLHF	TGTGCCAGCAGCTTGGAGACACCTAATTCACCCCTCCACTTT
TRBV7-2	NA	NA	TRBJ2-1	CASSLVFNEQFF	TGTGCCAGCAGCTTAGTTTTCAATGAGCAGTTCTTC
TRBV9	TRBD1	NA	TRBJ1-2	CASSGQRTGGAGGYTF	TGTGCCAGCAGCGGCCAGAGAACAGGGGGCGCGGGGGGCTACACCTTC
TRBV28	NA	NA	TRBJ1-1	CASKEASANTEAFF	TGTGCCAGCAAGGAAGCGTCGGCGAACACTGAAGCTTTCTTT
TRBV28	NA	NA	TRBJ2-5	CASSFSSETQYF	TGTGCCAGCAGTTTCAGCTCGGAGACCCAGTACTTC
TRBV27	NA	few	TRBJ1-2	CASSPLGQIYGYTF	TGTGCCAGCAGTCCTTTGGGGCAGATCTATGGCTACACCTTC
TRBV4-1	TRBD1	NA	TRBJ1-1	CASSQGTGRTGAFF	TGCGCCAGCAGCCAAGGGACAGGGAGGACTGGAGCTTTCTTT
TRBV4-3	NA	NA	TRBJ2-1	CASSPNRWGRGDEFF	TGCGCCAGCAGCCCAAACAGATGGGGACGCGGAGATGAGTTCTTC
TRBV7-6	TRBD1	NA	TRBJ2-3	CASSLNRGSTDTQYF	TGTGCCAGCAGCTTAAACAGGGGAAGCACAGATACGCAGTATTTT
TRBV5-5	NA	NA	TRBJ2-7	CASSPAGRRSTYEQYF	TGTGCCAGCAGCCCTGCTGGCCGGAGGTCTACTTACGAGCAGTACTTC
TRBV19	NA	NA	TRBJ1-1	CASSRDWTLNTEAFF	TGTGCCAGTAGTAGAGACTGGACCCTGAACACTGAAGCTTTCTTT
TRBV10-3	NA	NA	TRBJ2-7	CAISTRDPSSYEQYF	TGTGCCATCAGCACCCGGGACCCTAGCTCCTACGAGCAGTACTTC
TRBV18	TRBD2	once	TRBJ2-4	CASSPYQREVAKNIQYF	TGTGCCAGCTCACCCTACCAGCGGGAGGTAGCCAAAAACATTCAGTACTTC
TRBV21-1	NA	NA	TRBJ1-5	CASSNNLIQPQHF	TGTGCCAGCAGCAATAATTTAATTCAGCCCCAGCATTTT
TRBV29-1	TRBD2	NA	TRBJ2-7	CSVEGLAGDYEQYF	TGCAGCGTTGAGGGTCTAGCGGGAGACTACGAGCAGTACTTC
TRBV7-9	NA	few	TRBJ1-5	CASSLGAGSYQPQHF	TGTGCCAGCAGCTTAGGTGCAGGGTCCTATCAGCCCCAGCATTTT
TRBV19	NA	once	TRBJ2-7	CASSIGGGFTEQYF	TGTGCCAGTAGTATAGGCGGTGGATTTACCGAGCAGTACTTC
TRBV9	NA	NA	TRBJ1-2	CASSPGGGGYTF	TGTGCCAGCAGCCCCGGAGGTGGAGGCTACACCTTC
TRBV11-1	NA	NA	TRBJ2-5	CASSPRDSQETQYF	TGTGCCAGCAGCCCCCGGGACTCCCAAGAGACCCAGTACTTC
TRBV28	TRBD1	NA	TRBJ2-5	CASRATRDRPYF	TGTGCCAGCAGAGCCACTAGGGACAGGCCGTACTTC
TRBV27	NA	NA	TRBJ1-5	CASSLGGLGNQPQHF	TGTGCCAGCAGTTTAGGAGGGCTCGGCAATCAGCCCCAGCATTTT
TRBV11-2	TRBD2	NA	TRBJ2-7	CASSLSLSGSHEQYF	TGTGCCAGCAGCTTATCGCTTAGCGGGAGCCACGAGCAGTACTTC
TRBV27	NA	NA	TRBJ2-7	CASSWAAKTITYEQYF	TGTGCCAGCAGTTGGGCAGCCAAAACGATTACCTACGAGCAGTACTTC
TRBV5-4	NA	NA	TRBJ1-1	CASSLAQENTEAFF	TGTGCCAGCAGCTTGGCGCAGGAGAACACTGAAGCTTTCTTT
TRBV19	NA	NA	TRBJ2-3	CASSIVDPDTQYF	TGTGCCAGTAGTATAGTTGACCCAGATACGCAGTATTTT
TRBV4-1	NA	once	TRBJ2-2	CASSQLGVGGELFF	TGCGCCAGCAGCCAGCTCGGGGTAGGAGGGGAGCTGTTTTTT
TRBV11-2	TRBD1	NA	TRBJ2-1	CASSSSGAQGDEQFF	TGTGCCAGCAGCTCCAGTGGGGCGCAGGGGGATGAGCAGTTCTTC
TRBV7-3	TRBD1	NA	TRBJ2-5	CASSLTMAGQEETQYF	TGTGCCAGCAGCTTAACGATGGCCGGACAGGAAGAGACCCAGTACTTC
TRBV5-4	NA	NA	TRBJ2-7	CASSLPGYEQYF	TGTGCCAGCAGCTTGCCGGGGTACGAGCAGTACTTC